This T cell receptor beta chain was recovered during a study of immune evolution from preneoplasia to lung adenocarcinoma. CDR3 length: 15 amino acids. V was pared by 4 bases and J by 2 bases, with 13 bases between. Germline assignment: CDR1 SGHRS and CDR2 YFSETQ. The repertoire was sequenced with immunoSEQ multiplex PCR; TCRdb's copy has only in-frame clones and lacks some. This table has roughly 35,000 clones, 60% to 75% appearing once. Between about 2014 and 2018, patients underwent resection in Japan or China. The sequenced sample consisted of FFPE invasive lung adenocarcinoma tissue. This chain joins TRBV5-1 and TRBJ2-1; tentatively, D is TRBD2 (5 bases). The source is a person aged 55 to 75 with lung adenocarcinoma. The CDR3, as DNA: TGCGCCAGCAGCGTGGAGAGGGCGGCCTACAATGAGCAGTTCTTC. It codes for CASSVERAAYNEQFF. The complete variable domain, with remaining parts taken from reference TRBV5-1 and TRBJ2-1, reads KAGVTQTPRYLIKTRGQQVTLSCSPISGHRSVSWYQQTPGQGLQFLFEYFSETQRNKGNFPGRFSGRQFSNSRSEMNVSTLELGDSALYLCASSVERAAYNEQFFGPGTRLTVL.